What follows are 26 T cell receptor beta chains derived from one specimen sequenced in a study of glioma-infiltrating T cells after dendritic cell vaccination. Sequencing was performed with immunoSEQ multiplex PCR; in TCRdb, only in-frame clones are kept and a portion is missing. The sample holds around 87,000 clones, around four fifths seen once. The time point: after dendritic cell vaccination, including at tumor progression/relapse. This specimen consisted of blood, obtained after dendritic cell vaccination. The receptors come from a human donor with glioblastoma.

CDR3 sequence: CAWSGRLGLNTEAFF. CDR3 bases: TGTGCCTGGAGTGGCCGACTGGGTTTGAACACTGAAGCTTTCTTT. The V call is TRBV30, the J call TRBJ1-1; unclear D gene. Germline V CDR1 and CDR2: GTSNPN, SVGIG (reference sequence). The ends were cut back, 1 base at V and 0 bases at J, with 12 bases in the middle. The length of the CDR3 is 15 residues. Full variable domain (rest looked up from reference TRBV30 and TRBJ1-1): SQTIHQWPATLVQPVGSPLSLECTVEGTSNPNLYWYRQAAGRGLQLLFYSVGIGQISSEVPQNLSASRPQDRQFILSSKKLLLSDSGFYLCAWSGRLGLNTEAFFGQGTRLTVV.

This chain uses TRBV15 with TRBJ2-2; tentatively, D is TRBD1 (6 bases). Germline loops: CDR1 LNHNV, CDR2 YYDKDF (reference sequence). The CDR3 covers 17 residues. Trimming removed 0 bases from V and 4 bases from J, with 15 bases in between. The DNA of the CDR3 is TGTGCCACCAGCAGAGACGTAGTCAGGGGCTTCACCGGGGAGCTGTTTTTT. It codes for CATSRDVVRGFTGELFF.

The chain employs TRBV19 and TRBJ1-5, with D perhaps TRBD1 (5 bases). This CDR3 comprises 15 residues. Trimming left V 7 bases short and J 13 bases short, with 26 bases between. Germline CDR1 LNHDA, CDR2 SQIVND (reference sequence). CDR3 region: CASTQGAAQSQSQHF. CDR3 sequence (DNA): TGTGCCAGTACCCAAGGGGCGGCGCAATCTCAGTCTCAGCATTTT.

This clone showed up just a few times. The rearrangement links TRBV5-4 to TRBJ1-2; 10 bases fit TRBD1. In germline, CDR1 is SGHNT, CDR2 YYREEE (reference sequence). V shed 4 bases and J 5 bases; nucleotides not matched to a gene: 8. The CDR3 length is 15 residues. CDR3 in amino acids: CASSQRGTGAYGYTF. The CDR3 nucleotides are TGTGCCAGCAGCCAGCGGGGGACAGGGGCTTATGGCTACACCTTC.

The gene calls are TRBV10-3 and TRBJ2-7; D remains unclear. This CDR3 region has 12 residues. Deletions cut 4 bases from V and 0 bases from J, with 4 bases between. Germline loops: CDR1 ENHRY, CDR2 SYGVKD. The CDR3 loop reads CAISGDSYEQYF. The CDR3 nucleotides read TGTGCCATCAGTGGCGACTCCTACGAGCAGTACTTC.

This chain connects TRBV19 to TRBJ2-2, with TRBD2 as a possible D gene (5 bases). CDR1 is LNHDA, CDR2 SQIVND, per germline (reference sequence). Deletions cut 1 base from V and 5 bases from J, with 14 bases between. The CDR3 extends over 16 amino acids. The CDR3 DNA sequence: TGTGCCAGTAGTATAGGAGAGGGCAGTAATACCGGGGAGCTGTTTTTT. Translating gives CASSIGEGSNTGELFF.

The CDR3 loop reads CASSSKASAEYQFF. The CDR3 DNA follows: TGTGCCAGCAGCTCTAAAGCTAGCGCGGAGTACCAGTTCTTC. The rearrangement uses TRBV7-6 and TRBJ2-1, with TRBD2 as a possible D gene (6 bases). This CDR3 has 14 amino acids. In germline, CDR1 is SGHVS, CDR2 FNYEAQ. Between the trimmed V and J ends, which lost 4 bases and 13 bases, there was a span of 20 bases.

The chain joins TRBV6-1 to TRBJ2-5, with D maybe TRBD2 (5 bases). Trimming took off 10 bases at V and 0 bases at J, with 15 bases between the two ends. CDR1 is MNHNS, CDR2 SASEGT, per germline. The CDR3 runs to 14 residues. CDR3 sequence: CATHPASYQETQYF. CDR3 coding DNA: TGTGCCACCCATCCGGCTAGCTACCAAGAGACCCAGTACTTC.

This rearrangement joins TRBV2 to TRBJ1-2, with a weak D call TRBD1 (5 bases). This CDR3 region has 13 residues. Trimming stripped 6 bases from V and 8 bases from J, with 16 bases between. The germline V gene has CDR1 SNHLY and CDR2 FYNNEI. As DNA, the CDR3 is TGTGCCAGCAGGCAGGAAGGGGCGTGGGGCTACACCTTC. As protein: CASRQEGAWGYTF. Combining the CDR3 with reference TRBV2 and TRBJ1-2 gives the whole variable domain EPEVTQTPSHQVTQMGQEVILRCVPISNHLYFYWYRQILGQKVEFLVSFYNNEISEKSEIFDDQFSVERPDGSNFTLKIRSTKLEDSAMYFCASRQEGAWGYTFGSGTRLTVV.

The gene calls are TRBV2 and TRBJ1-2; TRBD1 might be the D (5 bases). CDR1 and CDR2 (germline): SNHLY, FYNNEI. This CDR3 has 15 residues. The V end was cut by 3 bases, the J end by 4 bases, with 15 bases between. The DNA of the CDR3 is TGTGCCAGCAGTGAGGGACTAACCTTCTTCTATGGCTACACCTTC. Protein product: CASSEGLTFFYGYTF.

The chain couples TRBV6-5 to TRBJ2-2; D is ambiguous. Germline assignment: CDR1 MNHEY and CDR2 SVGAGI. V lost 3 bases, J lost 6 bases, and 11 bases lay in between. The CDR3 extends over 14 amino acids. CDR3 in amino acids: CASSYSRVAGELFF. The DNA for the CDR3 is TGTGCCAGCAGTTATAGTCGAGTGGCCGGGGAGCTGTTTTTT.

This clone appeared a single time. The chain employs TRBV7-9 and TRBJ1-2; TRBD1 matches at 8 bases. V lost 5 bases and J lost 0; bases outside the gene matches: 11. This CDR3 comprises 17 residues. Germline values: CDR1 SEHNR, CDR2 FQNEAQ (reference sequence). Written as DNA, the CDR3 is TGTGCCAGCAGCCGCAGGGGGCCGGACCACTCTAACTATGGCTACACCTTC. Amino acids: CASSRRGPDHSNYGYTF.

The table lists this clone with a count of one. The genes are TRBV27 and TRBJ2-3; a weak D match, TRBD1 (6 bases). V lost 5 bases and J lost 3, with 12 bases in between. The CDR3 runs 14 residues. In germline, CDR1 is MNHEY, CDR2 SMNVEV (reference sequence). In DNA, the CDR3 is TGTGCCAGCAGTGAGCTGGACAGAACAGATACGCAGTATTTT. Translated: CASSELDRTDTQYF.

The V call is TRBV2, the J call TRBJ1-5; TRBD1 agrees at 7 bases. J was trimmed by 3 bases and V by 4 bases; bases with no gene match: 9. The CDR3 contains 16 residues. Germline CDR1 reads SNHLY; CDR2 reads FYNNEI. CDR3 coding DNA: TGTGCCAGCAGTGGACAGGGCTCAGGAATCAATCAGCCCCAGCATTTT. Residues: CASSGQGSGINQPQHF.

The V and J genes are TRBV30 and TRBJ2-5, with D possibly matching TRBD2 (7 bases). The CDR3 has 15 residues. Germline values: CDR1 GTSNPN, CDR2 SVGIG (reference sequence). Trimming took 0 bases from V and 5 from J, leaving 16 bases between them. CDR3 residues: CAWSVGGGGGETQYF. CDR3 in DNA: TGTGCCTGGAGTGTAGGAGGGGGGGGCGGGGAGACCCAGTACTTC.

J is TRBJ1-5 and V is TRBV2; D is perhaps TRBD1 (5 bases). V dropped 5 bases and J dropped 2 bases, with 13 bases sitting between them. The CDR3 has 15 amino acids. Germline V gene data show CDR1 as SNHLY and CDR2 as FYNNEI. CDR3 sequence (DNA): TGTGCCAGCAGTCTTAAGACAGTTGGCAATCAGCCCCAGCATTTT. This encodes CASSLKTVGNQPQHF.

The chain couples TRBV29-1 to TRBJ2-5, with TRBD1 identical over 8 bases. The trim removed 6 bases at V and 3 bases at J, leaving 12 bases unmatched. Germline loops: CDR1 SQVTM, CDR2 ANQGSEA. CDR3 length: 15 amino acids. CDR3 coding DNA: TGCAGCGTGCTGACGACAGGGGAAGCGAAAGAGACCCAGTACTTC. Encoded protein: CSVLTTGEAKETQYF. Supplemented by reference TRBV29-1 and TRBJ2-5, the full variable domain reads SAVISQKPSRDICQRGTSLTIQCQVDSQVTMMFWYRQQPGQSLTLIATANQGSEATYESGFVIDKFPISRPNLTFSTLTVSNMSPEDSSIYLCSVLTTGEAKETQYFGPGTRLLVL.

This clone was observed once. The J gene is TRBJ2-1, the V gene TRBV4-2; D is perhaps TRBD2 (6 bases). V gave up 0 bases and J gave up 7 bases, with 10 bases separating them. Germline CDR1 reads LGHNA; CDR2 reads YNFKEQ. This CDR3 has 14 residues. CDR3 in amino acids: CASSQDLRENEQFF. In nucleotides, the CDR3 is TGTGCCAGCAGCCAAGATTTACGGGAGAATGAGCAGTTCTTC.

This clone was seen only a few times. The chain combines TRBV11-2 with TRBJ1-2; 8 bases are shared with TRBD1. Germline V CDR1 and CDR2: SGHAT, FQNNGV. J lost 6 bases, V lost 5 bases, and 2 bases had no gene match. The CDR3 is 12 residues long. Here the CDR3 DNA reads TGTGCCAGCAGCCGGGGACAGGATGGCTACACCTTC. It is translated as CASSRGQDGYTF.

J is TRBJ2-1 and V is TRBV6-1; the match to TRBD1 covers 10 bases. The germline V gene encodes CDR1 MNHNS and CDR2 SASEGT. The length of the CDR3 is 13 residues. With V trimmed by 4 bases and J by 9 bases, 3 bases remained unmatched. CDR3 bases: TGTGCCAGCAGTGCCCGGGACAGGGGTGAGCAGTTCTTC. It codes for CASSARDRGEQFF.

The genes are TRBV7-2 and TRBJ1-5; TRBD1 is a possible D gene (5 bases). Germline V gene data show CDR1 as SGHTA and CDR2 as FQGNSA. CDR3 length: 14 amino acids. The V and J ends lost 1 base and 6 bases respectively, with 10 bases between them. CDR3 residues: CASSLGGEGQPQHF. CDR3 DNA: TGTGCCAGCAGCTTAGGAGGGGAGGGTCAGCCCCAGCATTTT. The variable domain in full, with the rest retrieved from reference TRBV7-2 and TRBJ1-5, is GAGVSQSPSNKVTEKGKDVELRCDPISGHTALYWYRQSLGQGLEFLIYFQGNSAPDKSGLPSDRFSAERTGGSVSTLTIQRTQQEDSAVYLCASSLGGEGQPQHFGDGTRLSIL.

The rearrangement uses TRBV29-1 and TRBJ1-1; tentative D call: TRBD1 (6 bases). Trimming took off 6 bases at V and 8 bases at J, with 13 bases between the two ends. The CDR3 runs 11 residues. The germline gives CDR1 SQVTM, CDR2 ANQGSEA. CDR3 region: CSVYTGLEAFF. In nucleotides, the CDR3 is TGCAGCGTCTATACAGGGCTGGAAGCTTTCTTT.

This chain connects TRBV11-1 to TRBJ1-2; D gene unclear. Germline CDR1 and CDR2: SGHAT and FQDESV (reference sequence). The CDR3 length is 16 residues. Trimming removed 5 bases from V and 8 bases from J, with 24 bases in between. The CDR3 sequence is CASSPNIPQAGGGYTF. CDR3 in DNA: TGTGCCAGCAGCCCCAACATACCGCAGGCCGGCGGGGGCTACACCTTC.

The chain recombines TRBV19 with TRBJ2-3; weak D call: TRBD1 (6 bases). Germline values: CDR1 LNHDA, CDR2 SQIVND (reference sequence). V shed 8 bases and J shed 6 bases, with 9 bases lying between them. The CDR3 covers 11 residues. This CDR3 is CASGQFDTQYF. For the CDR3, the DNA is TGTGCCAGTGGACAGTTCGATACGCAGTATTTT. Full variable domain (rest looked up from reference TRBV19 and TRBJ2-3): DGGITQSPKYLFRKEGQNVTLSCEQNLNHDAMYWYRQDPGQGLRLIYYSQIVNDFQKGDIAEGYSVSREKKESFPLTVTSAQKNPTAFYLCASGQFDTQYFGPGTRLTVL.

The V and J genes are TRBV11-1 and TRBJ1-1; D not resolved. Germline-derived CDR1 and CDR2 are SGHAT and FQDESV (reference sequence). CDR3 length equals 12 residues. The V end was cut by 6 bases, the J end by 5 bases, with 10 bases between. CDR3 protein: CASRQTGTEAFF. CDR3 nucleotides: TGTGCCAGCAGACAAACGGGAACTGAAGCTTTCTTT.

The chain combines TRBV6-1 with TRBJ2-1; 8 bases align to TRBD2. CDR1 MNHNS and CDR2 SASEGT come from the germline V gene. With 11 bases clipped from V and 6 bases from J, the junction kept 15 bases outside the gene matches. The CDR3 loop spans 15 amino acids. The CDR3, as DNA: TGTGCCGCCAGGGAAATGACTAGCGACTTCAATGAGCAGTTCTTC. The encoded protein is CAAREMTSDFNEQFF.